The clone carrying this TCR beta chain was detected once. Antigen specificity is unknown. The entry originates in a study of cytomegalovirus exposure and HLA in healthy donors. The wider study: As released early, the data held approximately 80 million unique TCRs from HLA-typed donors.

Whole-study results and caveats: In a later analysis, V- and J-gene trimming of beta chains associated with a DCLRE1C missense variant, replicated independently. By HLA locus, TCR association rates varied in a later analysis, with DRB1 showing the most and HLA-C the fewest.

Amplification used 60 Vbeta primers and 13 Jbeta primers. Repertoires were generated with immunoSEQ multiplex PCR, while TCRdb's copy carries only in-frame clones and drops some. The sample has some 85,000 clones, about 78% seen once. The CDR3 totals 11 residues. Trimming pared 6 bases from V and 7 bases from J, leaving 10 bases between. Germline V gives CDR1 MNHEY, CDR2 SVGAGI. The clonotype was recovered from a man aged 18 to 29 in good health and CMV-seropositive. The rearrangement links TRBV6-5 to TRBJ2-7; D perhaps matches TRBD2 (6 bases). Sample: PBMCs. The CDR3: CASSPGREQYF. Here the CDR3 DNA reads TGTGCCAGCAGCCCGGGGAGGGAGCAGTACTTC.